The 21 T cell receptor beta chains presented below share a single source sample, sequenced in a study of blood T cell repertoires in COVID-19. Measured with immunoSEQ multiplex PCR; TCRdb has only the in-frame clones, and not every one. The sample has about 97,000 clones; more than 75% are singletons. The sequenced sample was peripheral blood. These receptors originate from a human donor in a cohort sampled during active COVID-19.

This rearrangement joins TRBV19 to TRBJ1-1; 7 bases line up with TRBD1. The V gene's germline CDR1 is LNHDA and CDR2 SQIVND (reference sequence). Trimming cost V 10 bases and J 4 bases; bases outside gene matches: 15. The CDR3 is 15 residues long. CDR3 in amino acids: CATRTGSRVSTEAFF. The CDR3 nucleotides are TGTGCCACCCGGACAGGAAGTCGAGTCAGCACTGAAGCTTTCTTT.

The genes are TRBV7-9 and TRBJ1-2; maybe TRBD1 (6 bases). V lost 5 bases to trimming and J lost 5 bases, with 15 bases between them. This CDR3 has 14 amino acids. The germline gives CDR1 SEHNR, CDR2 FQNEAQ (reference sequence). CDR3 amino acids: CASSHRGSGYGYTF. The CDR3 nucleotides read TGTGCCAGCAGCCATAGGGGGTCGGGGTATGGCTACACCTTC. Based on the CDR3 plus reference TRBV7-9 and TRBJ1-2, the full variable domain is DTGVSQNPRHKITKRGQNVTFRCDPISEHNRLYWYRQTLGQGPEFLTYFQNEAQLEKSRLLSDRFSAERPKGSFSTLEIQRTEQGDSAMYLCASSHRGSGYGYTFGSGTRLTVV.

The chain couples TRBV11-2 to TRBJ2-6, with 8 bases matching TRBD2. In germline, CDR1 is SGHAT, CDR2 FQNNGV. Unmatched junction bases numbered 7, after V lost 6 bases and J lost 0 bases. The CDR3 has 17 residues. CDR3 amino acids: CASSDRGGRSGANVLTF. The CDR3 nucleotides are TGTGCCAGCAGTGACCGGGGGGGCCGCTCTGGGGCCAACGTCCTGACTTTC.

J is TRBJ1-1 and V is TRBV29-1, with 7 positions matching TRBD1. Germline CDR1 and CDR2: SQVTM and ANQGSEA. The length of the CDR3 is 14 residues. The trim removed 7 bases at V and 0 bases at J, leaving 8 bases unmatched. CDR3: CSGRGDSMNTEAFF. The CDR3 DNA is TGCAGCGGGAGAGGGGACAGCATGAACACTGAAGCTTTCTTT.

The J gene is TRBJ2-1, the V gene TRBV19; TRBD1 matches 8 bases. Unmatched junction bases numbered 12, after V lost 7 bases and J lost 10 bases. Germline V gene data show CDR1 as LNHDA and CDR2 as SQIVND (reference sequence). CDR3 length: 14 amino acids. CDR3 DNA: TGTGCCAGTACCCGGGAGTACAGGGGGGAAGAGCAGTTCTTC. Amino acids: CASTREYRGEEQFF.

As concerns this clone: Other DNA sequences in the sample encode the same CDR3. This chain links TRBV19 with TRBJ1-5; possibly TRBD1 for D (5 bases). Between the trimmed V and J ends, which lost 1 base and 7 bases, there was a span of 14 bases. CDR1 and CDR2 from the germline V gene are LNHDA and SQIVND (reference sequence). There are 15 residues in the CDR3. The CDR3 sequence: CASSIGSGGRQPQHF. CDR3 coding DNA: TGTGCCAGTAGTATAGGTTCGGGGGGTCGCCAGCCCCAGCATTTT.

The chain combines TRBV28 with TRBJ2-3; D perhaps matches TRBD2 (5 bases). Germline CDR1 reads MDHEN; CDR2 reads SYDVKM. CDR3 length: 16 amino acids. Trimming shortened V by 8 bases and J by 2 bases, and 20 bases separated the two germline ends. CDR3 bases: TGTGCCAGCTTTCCGGGAAGTATGCCACCCACAGATACGCAGTATTTT. As protein: CASFPGSMPPTDTQYF.

V is TRBV29-1 and J is TRBJ2-2; possibly TRBD1 for D (5 bases). With 5 bases removed from V and 0 bases from J, the gap between germline ends came to 13 bases. Germline lookup yields CDR1 SQVTM and CDR2 ANQGSEA. The CDR3 consists of 15 residues. The chain's CDR3 is CSVKSRQPNTGELFF. CDR3 DNA sequence: TGCAGCGTTAAAAGCCGACAGCCGAACACCGGGGAGCTGTTTTTT.

This sequence joins TRBV18 and TRBJ2-1; D is perhaps TRBD1 (6 bases). With 2 bases removed from V and 4 bases from J, the gap between germline ends came to 21 bases. The CDR3 totals 18 residues. Germline values: CDR1 KGHSH, CDR2 LQKENI. CDR3 residues: CASSPSPGQRGLYNEQFF. CDR3 DNA: TGTGCCAGCTCACCATCTCCGGGACAACGGGGCCTTTACAATGAGCAGTTCTTC.

This clone was found once. V and J are TRBV6-2 or TRBV6-3 and TRBJ2-1, with 11 bases that match TRBD2. This CDR3 is built from 19 residues. CDR1 is MNHEY, CDR2 SVGEGT, per germline. The ends lost 2 bases at V and 3 bases at J; junction bases unmatched: 12. Here the CDR3 DNA reads TGTGCCAGCAGTTACCTAGGGACTAGCGGTTTTGCAAGCTACAATGAGCAGTTCTTC. It translates to CASSYLGTSGFASYNEQFF.

The rearrangement links TRBV28 to TRBJ2-1; 9 positions match TRBD1. The CDR3 has 16 amino acids. V shed 5 bases and J 0 bases; nucleotides not matched to a gene: 5. The germline V gene encodes CDR1 MDHEN and CDR2 SYDVKM. CDR3: CASSRTGVSSYNEQFF. The DNA of the CDR3 is TGTGCCAGCAGTCGGACAGGGGTCAGCTCCTACAATGAGCAGTTCTTC.

This sequence joins TRBV5-4 and TRBJ2-3; 8 bases agree with TRBD2. CDR3 length: 15 residues. The junction had 4 bases not matched to a gene; V was cut back by 4 bases and J by 0 bases. Germline V gene lookup returns CDR1 SGHNT and CDR2 YYREEE (reference sequence). CDR3: CASSPGGASTDTQYF. The CDR3 DNA reads as TGTGCCAGCAGCCCCGGGGGGGCTAGCACAGATACGCAGTATTTT.

The J gene is TRBJ2-1, the V gene TRBV10-3; 16 positions agree with TRBD2. The junction had 20 bases not matched to a gene; V was cut back by 6 bases and J by 0 bases. This CDR3 spans 23 amino acids. Germline V CDR1 and CDR2: ENHRY, SYGVKD. CDR3 protein: CAISGGDRGTGTSGRVSYNEQFF. CDR3 DNA sequence: TGTGCCATCAGCGGAGGGGACAGGGGAACCGGGACTAGCGGGAGGGTCTCCTACAATGAGCAGTTCTTC.

This sequence joins TRBV11-2 and TRBJ1-4, with D uncertain. This CDR3 is 16 amino acids long. Germline V lookup: CDR1 SGHAT, CDR2 FQNNGV. V was shortened by 0 bases and J by 4 bases, with 12 bases between the two germline ends. CDR3 bases: TGTGCCAGCAGCTTAGAAGAGGGCTGGGGTAATGAAAAACTGTTTTTT. It yields the protein CASSLEEGWGNEKLFF. Full variable domain (rest looked up from reference TRBV11-2 and TRBJ1-4): EAGVAQSPRYKIIEKRQSVAFWCNPISGHATLYWYQQILGQGPKLLIQFQNNGVVDDSQLPKDRFSAERLKGVDSTLKIQPAKLEDSAVYLCASSLEEGWGNEKLFFGSGTQLSVL.

This chain links TRBV28 with TRBJ2-7; 10 bases match TRBD2. This CDR3 is built from 14 residues. Trimming at V came to 1 base and at J to 6 bases, leaving 3 bases not matched to a gene. Germline V lookup: CDR1 MDHEN, CDR2 SYDVKM. The CDR3 is CASSLSSGSLEQYF. In nucleotides, the CDR3 is TGTGCCAGCAGTTTATCTAGCGGGAGTCTCGAGCAGTACTTC. Full variable domain (rest looked up from reference TRBV28 and TRBJ2-7): DVKVTQSSRYLVKRTGEKVFLECVQDMDHENMFWYRQDPGLGLRLIYFSYDVKMKEKGDIPEGYSVSREKKERFSLILESASTNQTSMYLCASSLSSGSLEQYFGPGTRLTVT.

This chain links TRBV19 with TRBJ2-1; 11 bases are shared with TRBD2. The trim removed 2 bases at V and 4 bases at J, leaving 10 bases unmatched. The length of the CDR3 is 18 residues. Looked up from germline, CDR1 is LNHDA and CDR2 is SQIVND (reference sequence). The CDR3 DNA reads as TGTGCCAGTAGTATATCTAGCCTAGCGGGAGGTGGGTACAATGAGCAGTTCTTC. Encoded protein: CASSISSLAGGGYNEQFF.

The V call is TRBV12-3 or TRBV12-4, the J call TRBJ2-7, with D unclear. This CDR3 contains 12 residues. Deletions cut 3 bases from V and 0 bases from J, with 3 bases between. CDR3 DNA: TGTGCCAGCAGTTTTAACTCCTACGAGCAGTACTTC. Translation: CASSFNSYEQYF.

This chain links TRBV6-5 with TRBJ2-4; possibly TRBD1 for D (6 bases). Germline V gene data show CDR1 as MNHEY and CDR2 as SVGAGI. Between the trimmed V and J ends, which lost 2 bases and 1 base, there was a span of 12 bases. The CDR3 totals 16 residues. The CDR3 region is CASSYALQGAKNIQYF. The CDR3 bases are TGTGCCAGCAGTTACGCGCTACAGGGTGCCAAAAACATTCAGTACTTC.

The chain carries TRBV13 and TRBJ2-2; 11 bases map to TRBD2. Germline CDR1 reads PRHDT; CDR2 reads FYEKMQ (reference sequence). V was clipped by 4 bases and J by 4 bases; unmatched bases: 5. This CDR3 has 16 amino acids. CDR3 nucleotide sequence: TGTGCCAGCAGCTGGGGACTAGCGGACCGCACCGGGGAGCTGTTTTTT. Translation: CASSWGLADRTGELFF.

The chain uses TRBV30 and TRBJ2-7; D gene ambiguous. Trimming left V 0 bases short and J 5 bases short, with 8 bases between. Germline CDR1 is GTSNPN and CDR2 is SVGIG (reference sequence). The CDR3 extends over 12 amino acids. In DNA form, the CDR3 reads TGTGCCTGGAGTGTAAGCGTGAACGAGCAGTACTTC. Translated, it gives CAWSVSVNEQYF.

The chain combines TRBV11-2 with TRBJ1-2; 12 bases fit TRBD1. J was trimmed by 8 bases and V by 3 bases; bases with no gene match: 7. Germline-derived CDR1 and CDR2 are SGHAT and FQNNGV. The CDR3 length is 15 residues. CDR3 sequence (DNA): TGTGCCAGCAGCTTTAGAACCGGGACAGGGGGCGGCTACACCTTC. It codes for CASSFRTGTGGGYTF.